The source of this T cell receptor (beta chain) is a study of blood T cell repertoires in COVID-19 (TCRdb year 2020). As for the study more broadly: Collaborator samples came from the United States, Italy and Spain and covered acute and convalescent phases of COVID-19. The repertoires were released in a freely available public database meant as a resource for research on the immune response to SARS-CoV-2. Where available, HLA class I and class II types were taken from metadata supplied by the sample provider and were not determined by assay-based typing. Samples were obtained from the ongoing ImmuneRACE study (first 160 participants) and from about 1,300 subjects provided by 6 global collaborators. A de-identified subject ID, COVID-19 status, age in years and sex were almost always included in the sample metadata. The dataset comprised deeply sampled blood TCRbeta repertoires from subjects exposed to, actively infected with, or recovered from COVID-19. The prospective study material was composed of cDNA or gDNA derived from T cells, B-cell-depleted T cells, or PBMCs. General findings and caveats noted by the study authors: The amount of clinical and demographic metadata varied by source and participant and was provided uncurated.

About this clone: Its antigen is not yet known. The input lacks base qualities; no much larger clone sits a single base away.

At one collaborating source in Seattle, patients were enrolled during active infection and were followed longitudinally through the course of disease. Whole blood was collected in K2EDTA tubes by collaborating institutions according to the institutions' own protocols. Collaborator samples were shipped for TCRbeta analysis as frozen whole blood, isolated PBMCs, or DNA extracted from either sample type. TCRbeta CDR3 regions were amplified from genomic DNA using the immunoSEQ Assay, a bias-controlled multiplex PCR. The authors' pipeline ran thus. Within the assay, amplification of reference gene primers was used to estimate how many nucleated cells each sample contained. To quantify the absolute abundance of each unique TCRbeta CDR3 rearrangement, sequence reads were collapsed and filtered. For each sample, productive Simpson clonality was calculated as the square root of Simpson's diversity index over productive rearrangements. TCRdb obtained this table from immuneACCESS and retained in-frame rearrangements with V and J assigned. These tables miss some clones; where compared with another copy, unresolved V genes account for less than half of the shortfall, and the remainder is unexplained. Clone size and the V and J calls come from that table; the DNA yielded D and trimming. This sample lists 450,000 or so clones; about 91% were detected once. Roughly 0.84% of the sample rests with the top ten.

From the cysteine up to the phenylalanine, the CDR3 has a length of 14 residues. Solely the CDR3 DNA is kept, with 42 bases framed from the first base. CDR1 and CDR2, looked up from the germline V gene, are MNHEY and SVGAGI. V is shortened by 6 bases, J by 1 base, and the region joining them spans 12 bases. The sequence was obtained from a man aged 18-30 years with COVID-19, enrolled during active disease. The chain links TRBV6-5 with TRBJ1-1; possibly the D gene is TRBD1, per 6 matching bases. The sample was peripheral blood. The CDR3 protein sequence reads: CASRRRQENTEAFF. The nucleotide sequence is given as TGTGCCAGCAGACGCAGACAGGAGAACACTGAAGCTTTCTTT.